The present entry profiles one T cell receptor (beta chain) with its context. Its antigen is currently not known. No base quality values were provided; no much bigger clone lies one nucleotide off. The data derive from a study of blood T cell repertoires in COVID-19 (dated by TCRdb to about 2020). About the investigation overall: Samples covering the acute and convalescent phases of COVID-19 were provided by collaborators in the United States, Italy and Spain. The prospective study material was composed of cDNA or gDNA derived from T cells, B-cell-depleted T cells, or PBMCs. Subjects who had been exposed to COVID-19, were actively infected with it, or had recovered from it provided the deeply sampled blood TCRbeta repertoires that made up the dataset. The repertoires were released in a freely available public database meant as a resource for research on the immune response to SARS-CoV-2. Samples were obtained from the ongoing ImmuneRACE study (first 160 participants) and from some 1,200 subjects provided by 6 global collaborators. A de-identified subject ID, COVID-19 status, age in years and sex were almost always included in the sample metadata. Where HLA class I and class II types were available, the types were taken from metadata supplied by the sample provider, not from assay-based typing.

The immunoSEQ Assay, a bias-controlled multiplex PCR, was used to amplify TCRbeta CDR3 regions from genomic DNA. The authors' pipeline ran thus. Nucleated cell counts per sample were estimated from amplification of reference gene primers within the assay. Sequence reads were collapsed and filtered to measure the absolute abundance of every unique TCRbeta CDR3 rearrangement. For each sample, productive Simpson clonality was calculated by taking the square root of Simpson's diversity index across productive rearrangements. TCRdb's version of the immuneACCESS table is confined to in-frame rearrangements and falls short of the full clone set. An unresolved V gene accounts for under half of the shortfall where checked; the remainder is of unknown origin. The DNA was the basis for D and trimming; V, J and clone size are from that table. For this sample the table gives 200,000 or so clones, of which 80% to 90% were detected only once. The ten largest clones add up to approximately 5.1% of the sample.

Collaborating institutions collected whole blood in K2EDTA tubes following their own protocols. For TCRbeta analysis, collaborators shipped samples as frozen whole blood, isolated PBMCs, or DNA extracted from either of those sample types. Overall study results and their limits: The amount of clinical and demographic metadata varied by source and participant and was provided uncurated.

Trimming costs V 2 bases and J 2 bases, and their ends lie 13 bases apart. The CDR3 covers 15 residues, taking in both the cysteine and the phenylalanine. Only the CDR3 region is kept as DNA, spanning 45 bases read in frame from base 1. The germline V gene encodes CDR1 MDHEN and CDR2 SYDVKM. This receptor was obtained from a woman in her 70s with active or convalescent COVID-19. The chain is encoded by TRBV28 joined to TRBJ2-7, with TRBD2 as a weak D call on 6 bases. The sequenced sample consisted of peripheral blood. The CDR3 protein is CASSLRLTSTYEQYF. The DNA sequence reads TGTGCCAGCAGTTTACGGTTGACTAGTACCTACGAGCAGTACTTC. Reference TRBV28 and TRBJ2-7 proteins supply the regions before and after the CDR3; the full variable domain is: DVKVTQSSRYLVKRTGEKVFLECVQDMDHENMFWYRQDPGLGLRLIYFSYDVKMKEKGDIPEGYSVSREKKERFSLILESASTNQTSMYLCASSLRLTSTYEQYFGPGTRLTVT.